This T cell receptor beta chain was sequenced in a study of identical twins. Between the trimmed V and J ends, which lost 5 bases and 3 bases, there was a span of 17 bases. The CDR3 contains 15 residues. TCRdb analysed the 5' RACE reads with MiXCR anew, one entry per CDR3 protein. The sample carries about 530,000 distinct CDR3 sequences, roughly 15% recorded once. These records were also assigned to another study, of yellow fever vaccine responses in identical twins.

V usage is TRBV12-3 or TRBV12-4 and J usage is TRBJ2-7; D ambiguous. The sample consisted of CD4+ T cells sorted from blood. The receptor was isolated from a woman aged 18-30 years in good health. The CDR3, as DNA: TGTGCCAGCAGTAGCGATCCCCACAACGGCTACGAGCAGTACTTC. Translating it yields CASSSDPHNGYEQYF.